Presented here are 23 T cell receptor beta chains from one specimen sequenced in a study of blood T cell repertoires in COVID-19. Assay used: immunoSEQ multiplex PCR; TCRdb lists only in-frame clones, some missing. This table holds about 39,000 clones, about nine tenths found once. The specimen was peripheral blood. The source is a man aged 50-59 years with active COVID-19.

This chain connects TRBV24-1 to TRBJ2-2; tentative D call: TRBD2 (5 bases). V shed 9 bases and J shed 7 bases, with 8 bases lying between them. Germline CDR1 KGHDR, CDR2 SFDVKD. The CDR3 runs to 11 residues. This CDR3 reads CATGSGGELFF. In nucleotides, the CDR3 is TGTGCCACCGGGAGCGGCGGGGAGCTGTTTTTT.

The V gene is TRBV5-1, the J gene TRBJ2-7, with D unclear. The CDR3 loop spans 15 amino acids. Trimming pared 1 base from V and 1 base from J, leaving 12 bases between. Germline lookup yields CDR1 SGHRS and CDR2 YFSETQ. The CDR3 DNA reads TGCGCCAGCAGCTTGAACCCGAGAGGATCCTACGAGCAGTACTTC. Amino acid sequence: CASSLNPRGSYEQYF.

The CDR3, as DNA: TGTGCCAGCAACGAACAGCGGAGCTCCTACGAGCAGTACTTC. It is translated as CASNEQRSSYEQYF. The V and J genes are TRBV6-5 and TRBJ2-7, with a tentative D call TRBD2 (5 bases). CDR1 and CDR2 from the germline V gene are MNHEY and SVGAGI. Deletions cut 7 bases from V and 0 bases from J, with 13 bases between. The CDR3 covers 14 residues.

For the CDR3, the DNA is TGCGCCAGCAGCCCGGGACAGGGGGGCACCGGGGAGCTGTTTTTT. The encoded protein is CASSPGQGGTGELFF. This chain joins TRBV5-1 and TRBJ2-2; 11 nucleotides agree with TRBD1. J lost 4 bases, V lost 4 bases, and 3 bases had no gene match. The CDR3 has 15 residues. The V gene's germline CDR1 is SGHRS and CDR2 YFSETQ.

In its sample, this clone was seen once. The genes are TRBV15 and TRBJ1-4; 10 nucleotides match TRBD1. Trimming at V came to 2 bases and at J to 5 bases, leaving 2 bases not matched to a gene. The CDR3 runs 15 residues. CDR1 LNHNV and CDR2 YYDKDF come from the germline V gene (reference sequence). CDR3: CATSRRDRGNEKLFF. The CDR3 DNA sequence: TGTGCCACCAGCAGAAGGGACAGGGGCAATGAAAAACTGTTTTTT.

This chain uses TRBV6-1 with TRBJ2-3; 8 bases line up with TRBD2. The CDR3 has 18 residues. Per the germline V gene, CDR1 is MNHNS and CDR2 is SASEGT. V shed 2 bases and J 0 bases; nucleotides not matched to a gene: 10. CDR3 amino acids: CASSESPLIAGSTDTQYF. CDR3 bases: TGTGCCAGCAGTGAAAGCCCACTTATAGCGGGGAGCACAGATACGCAGTATTTT.

This clone appeared a few times. The chain combines TRBV6-2 or TRBV6-3 with TRBJ2-1; TRBD2 matches 10 bases. This CDR3 spans 17 amino acids. Germline values: CDR1 MNHEY, CDR2 SVGEGT. V lost 2 bases to trimming and J lost 1 base; unmatched junction nucleotides: 5. The CDR3 coding sequence is TGTGCCAGCAGTTACCGACCTAGCGGGGGTTCCTACAATGAGCAGTTCTTC. Encoded protein: CASSYRPSGGSYNEQFF.

V is TRBV9 and J is TRBJ2-1; 8 bases map to TRBD2. The length of the CDR3 is 16 residues. V shed 0 bases and J 3 bases; nucleotides not matched to a gene: 5. Germline V lookup: CDR1 SGDLS, CDR2 YYNGEE. CDR3 sequence (DNA): TGTGCCAGCAGCGTAGGGGGCGGGAGGCTCTACAATGAGCAGTTCTTC. Translating gives CASSVGGGRLYNEQFF.

This sequence joins TRBV21-1 and TRBJ2-1; TRBD1 is the table's D call, not checked against the DNA. TRBV21-1 is labeled a pseudogene. The CDR3 covers 15 residues. The CDR3 DNA reads as TGTGCCAGCAGCAAACGCCTGGACAGTCTCAATGAGCAGTTCTTC. This gives the protein CASSKRLDSLNEQFF.

The gene calls are TRBV7-3 and TRBJ2-1; tentatively, D is TRBD2 (5 bases). Trimming removed 5 bases from V and 0 bases from J, with 11 bases in between. CDR3 length: 15 amino acids. Germline V CDR1 and CDR2: SGHTA, FQGTGA. The DNA for the CDR3 is TGTGCCAGCAGCCCGGACTTCAGCTCCTACAATGAGCAGTTCTTC. This codes for CASSPDFSSYNEQFF.

The chain recombines TRBV19 with TRBJ1-1; TRBD1 matches at 8 bases. This CDR3 contains 19 residues. V shed 4 bases and J 4 bases; nucleotides not matched to a gene: 20. From germline, CDR1 is LNHDA and CDR2 SQIVND (reference sequence). The DNA of the CDR3 is TGTGCCAGTAGTAACCCCCAAGTTGGGGCAGGGGGCTGGGTCACTGAAGCTTTCTTT. Its translation is CASSNPQVGAGGWVTEAFF.

The V gene is TRBV28, the J gene TRBJ1-2; TRBD1 agrees at 7 bases. CDR3 length equals 16 residues. Germline-derived CDR1 and CDR2 are MDHEN and SYDVKM. With 4 bases clipped from V and 5 bases from J, the junction kept 13 bases outside the gene matches. The DNA for the CDR3 is TGTGCCAGCAGTTCCGGGACAGACTTTCTCCGGTATGGCTACACCTTC. Translation gives CASSSGTDFLRYGYTF.

The chain is built from TRBV5-1 and TRBJ1-2, with D perhaps TRBD1 (6 bases). V was clipped by 0 bases and J by 3 bases, with 9 bases between them. The V gene's germline CDR1 is SGHRS and CDR2 YFSETQ. The CDR3 covers 14 residues. The CDR3 DNA sequence: TGCGCCAGCAGCTTGGCAGGGGCCGACTATGGCTACACCTTC. Its protein is CASSLAGADYGYTF.

The V and J genes are TRBV27 and TRBJ1-1; D unresolved. The V gene's germline CDR1 is MNHEY and CDR2 SMNVEV (reference sequence). V was clipped by 1 base and J by 5 bases, with 8 bases between them. CDR3 size: 13 residues. DNA for the CDR3: TGTGCCAGCAGTTTATGGGTCGGGACTGAAGCTTTCTTT. Amino acids: CASSLWVGTEAFF.

The chain joins TRBV9 to TRBJ2-1; tentative D call: TRBD2 (6 bases). The CDR3 covers 15 residues. V was trimmed by 0 bases and J by 7 bases, leaving 14 bases between them. Germline V lookup: CDR1 SGDLS, CDR2 YYNGEE. The CDR3 sequence: CASSVDGGMWNEQFF. In DNA form, the CDR3 reads TGTGCCAGCAGCGTAGACGGCGGGATGTGGAATGAGCAGTTCTTC.

Only one count was recorded for this clone. The chain carries TRBV7-2 and TRBJ2-5; D perhaps matches TRBD2 (6 bases). The germline CDR1 and CDR2 sequences are SGHTA and FQGNSA. This CDR3 spans 14 amino acids. V was pared by 5 bases and J by 6 bases, with 16 bases between. DNA of the CDR3: TGTGCCAGCAGCGTATTAGCGGCGGCGAAGACCCAGTACTTC. This codes for CASSVLAAAKTQYF.

The V call is TRBV4-3, the J call TRBJ2-2; a possible D gene is TRBD1 (6 bases). CDR1 and CDR2 from the germline V gene are LGHNA and YSLEER. V lost 8 bases and J 7 bases, leaving 17 bases between the germline ends. The CDR3 loop spans 14 amino acids. The CDR3 reads CASSQGIIDGELFF. CDR3 nucleotide sequence: TGCGCCAGCTCGCAGGGGATTATTGACGGGGAGCTGTTTTTT.

The chain combines TRBV2 with TRBJ2-3, with a weak D call TRBD2 (6 bases). CDR1 and CDR2 from the germline V gene are SNHLY and FYNNEI. This CDR3 contains 14 residues. Here the CDR3 reads CAISSVPSTDTQYF. CDR3 DNA: TGTGCTATTTCTAGCGTCCCTAGCACAGATACGCAGTATTTT. The variable domain in full, with the rest retrieved from reference TRBV2 and TRBJ2-3, is EPEVTQTPSHQVTQMGQEVILRCVPISNHLYFYWYRQILGQKVEFLVSFYNNEISEKSEIFDDQFSVERPDGSNFTLKIRSTKLEDSAMYFCAISSVPSTDTQYFGPGTRLTVL.

The CDR3 is CASRASGADTQYF. CDR3 DNA sequence: TGTGCCAGCAGGGCTAGCGGCGCCGATACGCAGTATTTT. The chain is built from TRBV3-1 (or the pseudogene TRBV3-2) and TRBJ2-3; 7 bases line up with TRBD2. In germline, CDR1 is LGHDT, CDR2 YNNKEL (reference sequence). Trimming took 6 bases from V and 6 from J; bases not matched to a gene: 6. The CDR3 totals 13 residues.

This chain uses TRBV18 with TRBJ2-5, with a weak D call TRBD2 (5 bases). The germline V gene encodes CDR1 KGHSH and CDR2 LQKENI. The germline V and J ends were trimmed by 4 bases and 5 bases, with 11 bases remaining between them. This CDR3 is built from 13 residues. The CDR3 coding sequence is TGTGCCAGCTCACAAGGGTCGGGGGAGACCCAGTACTTC. It yields the protein CASSQGSGETQYF.

This sequence joins TRBV5-4 and TRBJ1-1, with a tentative D call TRBD1 (6 bases). Germline V CDR1 and CDR2: SGHNT, YYREEE (reference sequence). V shed 2 bases and J shed 4 bases, with 9 bases lying between them. The CDR3 totals 13 residues. The CDR3 nucleotides read TGTGCCAGCAGCTTACAACAGGGCACTGAAGCTTTCTTT. It encodes CASSLQQGTEAFF.

The V call is TRBV5-1, the J call TRBJ1-1; 7 nucleotides match TRBD1. Germline V lookup: CDR1 SGHRS, CDR2 YFSETQ. The CDR3 covers 13 residues. The J segment lost 4 bases and the V segment lost 4 bases, leaving 4 bases of the junction unmatched. The CDR3 bases are TGCGCCAGCAGCCACAGGGGCGGCACTGAAGCTTTCTTT. This codes for CASSHRGGTEAFF.

Concerning this clone itself: An end of the junction differs from the germline gene, which may be a read error. The J gene is TRBJ2-3, the V gene TRBV4-2; 8 bases map to TRBD2. The germline gives CDR1 LGHNA, CDR2 YNFKEQ. The CDR3 is made up of 18 amino acids. The chain's CDR3 is CASSQEGTGWTSTGTQYF. In DNA, the CDR3 is TGTGCCAGCAGCCAAGAGGGAACAGGGTGGACTAGCACAGGTACGCAGTATTTT.